This TCR beta chain was observed in a study of blood T cell repertoires in COVID-19. Overall study: The study drew acute and convalescent COVID-19 samples from the United States, Italy and Spain.

The CDR3 runs to 15 residues. The V gene lost 2 bases and the J gene lost 2 bases, with 8 bases spanning the gap. Germline V gives CDR1 SGHRS, CDR2 YFSETQ. TCRdb's table, derived via immunoSEQ multiplex PCR, lists solely in-frame clones and lacks some. The repertoire holds 150,000 to 200,000 clones, with 88% as singletons. Sequences were obtained from peripheral blood. The sequence was obtained from a woman aged 30 to 39 with acute or convalescent COVID-19. The chain recombines TRBV5-1 with TRBJ1-6, with D unclear. As DNA, the CDR3 is TGCGCCAGCAGCTTATCTTCAGCCTATAATTCACCCCTCCACTTT. It encodes CASSLSSAYNSPLHF.